Presented here are 21 T cell receptor beta chains from one specimen sequenced in a study of long-term antiretroviral therapy in people with HIV. An immunoSEQ assay, version v3.0, was performed at survey level. Repertoires were generated with immunoSEQ multiplex PCR, while TCRdb's copy carries only in-frame clones and drops some. The sample consists of about 23,000 clones, 82% of them appearing once. The source was unsorted PBMCs, collected 0.3 years after starting antiretroviral therapy. The receptors stem from a man in his fifties or sixties with HIV.

V is TRBV7-9 and J is TRBJ2-5, with TRBD1 matching over 8 bases. The J call may be faulty, since TRBJ2-7 better matches the DNA end. The CDR3 has 14 residues. Germline CDR1 and CDR2: SEHNR and FQNEAQ (reference sequence). The CDR3 here is CASSSRTGKDEQYF. CDR3 sequence (DNA): TGTGCCAGCAGCTCGCGGACAGGGAAAGACGAGCAGTACTTC.

This chain connects TRBV19 to TRBJ1-2; 8 positions agree with TRBD1. Trimming removed 6 bases from V and 8 bases from J; junction bases left unmatched: 5. This CDR3 contains 12 residues. Germline V CDR1 and CDR2: LNHDA, SQIVND (reference sequence). The CDR3 protein is CASRWTGIGYTF. The CDR3 DNA reads TGTGCCAGTAGGTGGACAGGGATCGGCTACACCTTC.

The V and J genes are TRBV11-2 and TRBJ2-7; D unclear. Trimming cost V 0 bases and J 6 bases, with 9 bases left between them. CDR3 length: 13 residues. In germline, CDR1 is SGHAT, CDR2 FQNNGV. The CDR3 nucleotides read TGTGCCAGCAGCTTAGATAGCATTTCCGAGCAGTACTTC. It specifies CASSLDSISEQYF.

This clone was recorded a few times. This chain uses TRBV27 with TRBJ1-6; D call uncertain. This CDR3 is built from 14 residues. The V gene lost 2 bases and the J gene lost 9 bases, with 11 bases spanning the gap. Germline lookup yields CDR1 MNHEY and CDR2 SMNVEV (reference sequence). The CDR3 sequence is CASSLVPVSSPLHF. In DNA, the CDR3 is TGTGCCAGCAGTTTAGTCCCAGTGAGTTCACCCCTCCACTTT.

V usage is TRBV4-1 and J usage is TRBJ1-1; tentative D call: TRBD1 (5 bases). Trimming removed 1 base at V and 2 bases at J, with 8 bases between. Germline lookup yields CDR1 MGHRA and CDR2 YSYEKL. This CDR3 has 14 residues. The DNA for the CDR3 is TGCGCCAGCAGCCAAGTGAGGGGAAACACTGAAGCTTTCTTT. Its translation: CASSQVRGNTEAFF.

This clone was recorded only once. The chain joins TRBV7-9 to TRBJ2-5, with a possible D match to TRBD1 (5 bases). This CDR3 region has 15 residues. Trimming took 8 bases from V and 5 from J, leaving 21 bases between them. Germline V lookup: CDR1 SEHNR, CDR2 FQNEAQ (reference sequence). The CDR3 DNA reads as TGTGCCAGCCGAAGCAATCCAGGGAATAGGGAGACCCAGTACTTC. Amino acids: CASRSNPGNRETQYF.

The chain combines TRBV28 with TRBJ1-2, with a possible D match to TRBD1 (5 bases). This CDR3 is 14 amino acids long. Per the germline V gene, CDR1 is MDHEN and CDR2 is SYDVKM. The germline V and J ends were trimmed by 2 bases and 3 bases, with 10 bases remaining between them. CDR3 region: CASSLRGGDYGYTF. CDR3 nucleotide sequence: TGTGCCAGCAGTTTAAGGGGCGGAGACTATGGCTACACCTTC.

In nucleotides, the CDR3 is TGTGCCAGCAGTTTGCCGGGGCAGGGGACCCCCTACGAGCAGTACTTC. Translating gives CASSLPGQGTPYEQYF. This rearrangement joins TRBV28 to TRBJ2-7; D might be TRBD1 (6 bases). V lost 3 bases to trimming and J lost 2 bases, with 17 bases between them. The CDR3 extends over 16 amino acids. CDR1 is MDHEN and CDR2 is SYDVKM in the germline V gene. Full variable domain (rest looked up from reference TRBV28 and TRBJ2-7): DVKVTQSSRYLVKRTGEKVFLECVQDMDHENMFWYRQDPGLGLRLIYFSYDVKMKEKGDIPEGYSVSREKKERFSLILESASTNQTSMYLCASSLPGQGTPYEQYFGPGTRLTVT.

This clone was seen a handful of times. The V and J genes are TRBV4-3 and TRBJ2-7, with 12 positions matching TRBD2. Germline V gene sequence: CDR1 LGHNA, CDR2 YSLEER. The CDR3 runs to 17 residues. The ends lost 4 bases at V and 5 bases at J; junction bases unmatched: 12. The CDR3 loop reads CASSPRLAGAPFHEQYF. The CDR3 bases are TGCGCCAGCAGCCCCAGACTAGCGGGAGCCCCTTTCCACGAGCAGTACTTC.

The rearrangement uses TRBV19 and TRBJ1-2; D remains ambiguous. The V gene's germline CDR1 is LNHDA and CDR2 SQIVND (reference sequence). V lost 4 bases, J lost 4 bases, and 10 bases lay in between. This CDR3 has 13 residues. This CDR3 reads CASSSELAYGYTF. The CDR3 nucleotides are TGTGCCAGTAGTAGTGAATTGGCCTATGGCTACACCTTC. The full variable domain, with the rest looked up from reference TRBV19 and TRBJ1-2, is DGGITQSPKYLFRKEGQNVTLSCEQNLNHDAMYWYRQDPGQGLRLIYYSQIVNDFQKGDIAEGYSVSREKKESFPLTVTSAQKNPTAFYLCASSSELAYGYTFGSGTRLTVV.

This clone was picked up a small number of times. The CDR3 reads CASSLVGTGNRDGYTF. CDR3 nucleotide sequence: TGTGCCAGCAGTTTAGTCGGGACAGGGAATAGAGATGGCTACACCTTC. The chain combines TRBV28 with TRBJ1-2; 9 nucleotides match TRBD1. The CDR3 is 16 residues long. Unmatched junction bases numbered 10, after V lost 2 bases and J lost 6 bases. The V gene's germline CDR1 is MDHEN and CDR2 SYDVKM.

This chain connects TRBV30 to TRBJ1-1; possibly TRBD1 for D (6 bases). This CDR3 region has 15 residues. V was pared by 8 bases and J by 0 bases, with 19 bases between. Germline loops: CDR1 GTSNPN, CDR2 SVGIG (reference sequence). The CDR3 DNA reads TGTGCCCAGTTGACAGGTCCCCTCCTGAACACTGAAGCTTTCTTT. Translating it yields CAQLTGPLLNTEAFF.

The J gene is TRBJ2-7, the V gene TRBV4-3; the D is unclear. The CDR3 is made up of 15 amino acids. Trimming stripped 0 bases from V and 6 bases from J, with 15 bases between. Germline V gene lookup returns CDR1 LGHNA and CDR2 YSLEER. In DNA form, the CDR3 reads TGCGCCAGCAGCCAAGATACGTGGTTTTTCTTCGAGCAGTACTTC. Its translation is CASSQDTWFFFEQYF.

The chain combines TRBV7-9 with TRBJ1-4, with a possible D match to TRBD1 (6 bases). Trimming removed 6 bases from V and 7 bases from J, with 15 bases in between. CDR1 and CDR2 from the germline V gene are SEHNR and FQNEAQ (reference sequence). The length of the CDR3 is 14 residues. The CDR3 DNA follows: TGTGCCAGCAGGATGGGACAAGGTTCTGAAAAACTGTTTTTT. This gives the protein CASRMGQGSEKLFF.

The gene calls are TRBV28 and TRBJ1-1; D gene uncertain. The ends were cut back, 6 bases at V and 3 bases at J, with 14 bases in the middle. Germline lookup yields CDR1 MDHEN and CDR2 SYDVKM. This CDR3 region has 14 residues. CDR3 residues: CASSSGRRDTEAFF. The DNA of the CDR3 is TGTGCCAGCAGCTCCGGGAGGAGGGACACTGAAGCTTTCTTT.

The chain links TRBV7-2 to TRBJ2-2; D unresolved. V was clipped by 4 bases and J by 4 bases, with 10 bases between them. CDR3 size: 14 residues. Per the germline V gene, CDR1 is SGHTA and CDR2 is FQGNSA. CDR3 DNA sequence: TGTGCCAGCAGCTGGTTGGGCAGCACCGGGGAGCTGTTTTTT. Its protein is CASSWLGSTGELFF.

This rearrangement joins TRBV11-1 to TRBJ1-2; D unresolved. CDR1 is SGHAT and CDR2 is FQDESV in the germline V gene (reference sequence). Trimming took off 1 base at V and 5 bases at J, with 11 bases between the two ends. CDR3 size: 14 residues. The CDR3 region is CASSLGPTEYGYTF. The CDR3 DNA reads as TGTGCCAGCAGCTTAGGCCCGACGGAGTATGGCTACACCTTC.

J is TRBJ1-1 and V is TRBV5-5; maybe TRBD1 (5 bases). CDR1 is SGHKS, CDR2 YYEKEE, per germline (reference sequence). Trimming took off 0 bases at V and 7 bases at J, with 10 bases between the two ends. CDR3 length: 13 amino acids. The CDR3 is CASSLEGPGEAFF. The CDR3 DNA reads TGTGCCAGCAGCTTGGAGGGGCCCGGTGAAGCTTTCTTT.

V usage is TRBV7-2 and J usage is TRBJ1-5; D might be TRBD1 (5 bases). V lost 4 bases, J lost 8 bases, and 12 bases lay in between. Germline-derived CDR1 and CDR2 are SGHTA and FQGNSA. There are 13 residues in the CDR3. The CDR3 here is CASSYDRFEPQHF. The CDR3 DNA is TGTGCCAGCAGCTATGACAGATTTGAGCCCCAGCATTTT.

V and J are TRBV5-1 and TRBJ1-1, with D maybe TRBD1 (5 bases). The germline V and J ends were trimmed by 7 bases and 2 bases, with 18 bases remaining between them. CDR3 length equals 15 residues. Germline CDR1 is SGHRS and CDR2 is YFSETQ. Written as DNA, the CDR3 is TGCGCCAGCTACCGGGACTGGGGCCAAAACACTGAAGCTTTCTTT. Its translation is CASYRDWGQNTEAFF.

Here the CDR3 reads CSVVTGPGELFF. Written as DNA, the CDR3 is TGCAGCGTAGTGACAGGGCCCGGGGAGCTGTTTTTT. The chain combines TRBV29-1 with TRBJ2-2, with 7 positions matching TRBD1. CDR3 length equals 12 residues. V lost 6 bases, J lost 6 bases, and 4 bases stayed unmatched. Germline V lookup: CDR1 SQVTM, CDR2 ANQGSEA.